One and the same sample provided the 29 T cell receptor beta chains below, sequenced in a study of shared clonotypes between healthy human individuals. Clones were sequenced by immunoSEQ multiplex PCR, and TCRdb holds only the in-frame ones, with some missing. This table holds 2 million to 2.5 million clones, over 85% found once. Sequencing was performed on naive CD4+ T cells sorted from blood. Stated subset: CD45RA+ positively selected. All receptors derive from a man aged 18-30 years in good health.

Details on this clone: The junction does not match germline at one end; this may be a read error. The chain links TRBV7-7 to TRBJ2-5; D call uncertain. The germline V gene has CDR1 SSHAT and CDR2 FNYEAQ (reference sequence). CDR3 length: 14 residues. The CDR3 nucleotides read TGTGCTAGCAGCTTAGTGGGAAAAGATGGGACCCAGTACTTC. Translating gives CASSLVGKDGTQYF.

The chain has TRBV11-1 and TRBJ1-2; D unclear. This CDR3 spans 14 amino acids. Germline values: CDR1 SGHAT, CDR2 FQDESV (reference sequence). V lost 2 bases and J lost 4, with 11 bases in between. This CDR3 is CASSLTAEGYGYTF. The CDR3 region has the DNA TGTGCCAGCAGCTTAACGGCTGAGGGCTATGGCTACACCTTC. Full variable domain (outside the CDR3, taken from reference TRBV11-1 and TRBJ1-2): EAEVAQSPRYKITEKSQAVAFWCDPISGHATLYWYRQILGQGPELLVQFQDESVVDDSQLPKDRFSAERLKGVDSTLKIQPAELGDSAMYLCASSLTAEGYGYTFGSGTRLTVV.

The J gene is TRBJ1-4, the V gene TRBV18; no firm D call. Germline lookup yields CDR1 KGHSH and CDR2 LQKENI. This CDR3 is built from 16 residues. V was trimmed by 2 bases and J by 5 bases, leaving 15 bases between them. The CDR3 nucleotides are TGTGCCAGCTCACCAGTCTTACAGTTCCCAAATGAAAAACTGTTTTTT. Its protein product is CASSPVLQFPNEKLFF.

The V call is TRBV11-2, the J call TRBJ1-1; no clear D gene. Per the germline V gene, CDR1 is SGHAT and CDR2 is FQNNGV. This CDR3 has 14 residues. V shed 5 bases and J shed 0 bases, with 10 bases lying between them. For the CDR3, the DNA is TGTGCCAGCAGCCCGCCACCGGTGAACACTGAAGCTTTCTTT. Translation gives CASSPPPVNTEAFF.

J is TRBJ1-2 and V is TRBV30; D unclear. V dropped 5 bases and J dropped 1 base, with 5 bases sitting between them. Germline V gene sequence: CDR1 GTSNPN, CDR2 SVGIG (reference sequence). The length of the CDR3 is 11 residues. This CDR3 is CAWGYNYGYTF. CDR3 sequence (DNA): TGTGCCTGGGGATATAACTATGGCTACACCTTC.

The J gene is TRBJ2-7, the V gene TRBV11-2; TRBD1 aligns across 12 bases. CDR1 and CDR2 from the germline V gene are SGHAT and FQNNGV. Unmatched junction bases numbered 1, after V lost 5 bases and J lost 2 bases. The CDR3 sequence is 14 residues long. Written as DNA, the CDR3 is TGTGCCAGCAGCAGGGACAGGGGGCCCTACGAGCAGTACTTC. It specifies CASSRDRGPYEQYF. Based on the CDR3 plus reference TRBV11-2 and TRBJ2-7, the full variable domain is EAGVAQSPRYKIIEKRQSVAFWCNPISGHATLYWYQQILGQGPKLLIQFQNNGVVDDSQLPKDRFSAERLKGVDSTLKIQPAKLEDSAVYLCASSRDRGPYEQYFGPGTRLTVT.

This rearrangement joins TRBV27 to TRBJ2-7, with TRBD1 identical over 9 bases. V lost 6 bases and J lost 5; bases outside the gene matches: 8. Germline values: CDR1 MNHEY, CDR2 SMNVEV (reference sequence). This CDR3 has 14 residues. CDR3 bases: TGTGCCAGCAGATCTTCGGGACAGGGCCACGAGCAGTACTTC. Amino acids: CASRSSGQGHEQYF.

The CDR3: CASSFGDRVSYEQYF. The CDR3 DNA reads TGCGCCAGCAGCTTTGGGGACAGGGTCTCCTACGAGCAGTACTTC. The chain is built from TRBV5-1 and TRBJ2-7; TRBD1 matches 9 bases. CDR3 size: 15 residues. The junction had 3 bases not matched to a gene; V was cut back by 2 bases and J by 0 bases. Per the germline V gene, CDR1 is SGHRS and CDR2 is YFSETQ.

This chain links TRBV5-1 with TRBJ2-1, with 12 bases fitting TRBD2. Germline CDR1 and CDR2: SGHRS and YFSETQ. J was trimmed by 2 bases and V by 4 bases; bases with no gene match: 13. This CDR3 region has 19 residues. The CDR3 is CASSPQPTSGGSAYNEQFF. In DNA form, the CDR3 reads TGCGCCAGCAGCCCCCAACCTACTAGCGGGGGGAGTGCCTACAATGAGCAGTTCTTC.

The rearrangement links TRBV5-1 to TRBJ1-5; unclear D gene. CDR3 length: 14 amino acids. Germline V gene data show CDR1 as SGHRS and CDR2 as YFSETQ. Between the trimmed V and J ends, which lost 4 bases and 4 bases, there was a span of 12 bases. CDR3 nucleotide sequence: TGCGCCAGCAGCCCGGATGGGGTAAATCAGCCCCAGCATTTT. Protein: CASSPDGVNQPQHF.

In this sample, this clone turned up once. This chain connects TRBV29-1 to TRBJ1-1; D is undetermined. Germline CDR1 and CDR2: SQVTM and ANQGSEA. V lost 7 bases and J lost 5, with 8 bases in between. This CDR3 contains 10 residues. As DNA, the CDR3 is TGCAGCGCCCTTGGTACTGAAGCTTTCTTT. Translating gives CSALGTEAFF.

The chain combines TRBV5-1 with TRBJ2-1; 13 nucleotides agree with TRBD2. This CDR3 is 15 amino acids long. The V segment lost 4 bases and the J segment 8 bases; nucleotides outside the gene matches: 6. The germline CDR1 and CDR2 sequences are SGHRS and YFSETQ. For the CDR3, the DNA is TGCGCCAGCAGCCAGGGACTAGCGGGAAGGGATGAGCAGTTCTTC. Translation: CASSQGLAGRDEQFF.

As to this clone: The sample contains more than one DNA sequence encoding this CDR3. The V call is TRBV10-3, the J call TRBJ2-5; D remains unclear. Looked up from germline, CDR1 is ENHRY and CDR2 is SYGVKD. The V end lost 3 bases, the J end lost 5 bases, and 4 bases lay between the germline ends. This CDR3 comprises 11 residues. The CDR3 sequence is CAISEGETQYF. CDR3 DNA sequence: TGTGCCATCAGTGAAGGGGAGACCCAGTACTTC.

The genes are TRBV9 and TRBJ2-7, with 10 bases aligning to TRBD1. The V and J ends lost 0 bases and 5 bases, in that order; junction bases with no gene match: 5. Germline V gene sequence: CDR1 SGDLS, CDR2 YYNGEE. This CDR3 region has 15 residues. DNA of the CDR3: TGTGCCAGCAGCGTAGGGACAGGGGGAGGACACGAGCAGTACTTC. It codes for CASSVGTGGGHEQYF. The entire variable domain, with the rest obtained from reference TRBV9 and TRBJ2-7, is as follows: DSGVTQTPKHLITATGQRVTLRCSPRSGDLSVYWYQQSLDQGLQFLIQYYNGEERAKGNILERFSAQQFPDLHSELNLSSLELGDSALYFCASSVGTGGGHEQYFGPGTRLTVT.

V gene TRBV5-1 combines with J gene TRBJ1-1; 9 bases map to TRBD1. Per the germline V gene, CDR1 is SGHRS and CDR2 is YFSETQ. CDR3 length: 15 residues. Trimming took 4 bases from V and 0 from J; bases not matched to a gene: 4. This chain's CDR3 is CASSQQGAVNTEAFF. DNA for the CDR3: TGCGCCAGCAGCCAACAGGGGGCGGTGAACACTGAAGCTTTCTTT. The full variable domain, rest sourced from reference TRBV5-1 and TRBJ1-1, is KAGVTQTPRYLIKTRGQQVTLSCSPISGHRSVSWYQQTPGQGLQFLFEYFSETQRNKGNFPGRFSGRQFSNSRSEMNVSTLELGDSALYLCASSQQGAVNTEAFFGQGTRLTVV.

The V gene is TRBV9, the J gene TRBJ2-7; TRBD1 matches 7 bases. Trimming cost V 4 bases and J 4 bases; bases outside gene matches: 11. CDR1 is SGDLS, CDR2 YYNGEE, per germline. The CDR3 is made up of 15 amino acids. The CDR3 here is CASSPTGSYSYEQYF. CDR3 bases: TGTGCCAGCAGCCCGACAGGGAGTTACTCTTACGAGCAGTACTTC.

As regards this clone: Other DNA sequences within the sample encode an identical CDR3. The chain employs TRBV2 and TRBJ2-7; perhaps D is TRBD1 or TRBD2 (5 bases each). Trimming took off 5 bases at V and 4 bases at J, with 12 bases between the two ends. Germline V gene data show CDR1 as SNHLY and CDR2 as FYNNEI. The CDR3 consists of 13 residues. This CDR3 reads CASSRDRLYEQYF. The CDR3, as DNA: TGTGCCAGCAGTCGGGACCGTTTATACGAGCAGTACTTC. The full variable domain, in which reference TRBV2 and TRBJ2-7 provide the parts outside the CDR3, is EPEVTQTPSHQVTQMGQEVILRCVPISNHLYFYWYRQILGQKVEFLVSFYNNEISEKSEIFDDQFSVERPDGSNFTLKIRSTKLEDSAMYFCASSRDRLYEQYFGPGTRLTVT.

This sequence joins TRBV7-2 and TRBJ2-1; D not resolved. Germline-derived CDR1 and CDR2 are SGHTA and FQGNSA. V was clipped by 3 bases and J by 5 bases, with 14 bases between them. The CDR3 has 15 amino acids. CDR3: CASSLVPGLNNEQFF. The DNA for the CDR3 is TGTGCCAGCAGCTTGGTACCGGGCCTAAACAATGAGCAGTTCTTC.

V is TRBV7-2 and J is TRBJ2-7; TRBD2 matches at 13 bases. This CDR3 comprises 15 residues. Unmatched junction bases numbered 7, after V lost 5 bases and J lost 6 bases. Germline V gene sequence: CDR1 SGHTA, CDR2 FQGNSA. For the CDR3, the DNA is TGTGCCAGCAGCATCGGGACTAGCGGGACGCTCGAGCAGTACTTC. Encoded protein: CASSIGTSGTLEQYF.

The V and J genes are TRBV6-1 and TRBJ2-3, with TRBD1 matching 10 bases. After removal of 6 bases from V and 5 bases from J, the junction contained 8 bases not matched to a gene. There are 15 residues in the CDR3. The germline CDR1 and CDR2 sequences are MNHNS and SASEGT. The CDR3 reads CASRPGTGAVDTQYF. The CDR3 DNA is TGTGCCAGCAGACCCGGGACAGGGGCGGTAGATACGCAGTATTTT.

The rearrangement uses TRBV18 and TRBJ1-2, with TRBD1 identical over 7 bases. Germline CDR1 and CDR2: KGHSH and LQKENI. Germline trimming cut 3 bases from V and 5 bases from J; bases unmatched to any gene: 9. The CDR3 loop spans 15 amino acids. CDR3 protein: CASSPKETGRYGYTF. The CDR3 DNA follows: TGTGCCAGCTCACCGAAAGAGACAGGGCGGTATGGCTACACCTTC.

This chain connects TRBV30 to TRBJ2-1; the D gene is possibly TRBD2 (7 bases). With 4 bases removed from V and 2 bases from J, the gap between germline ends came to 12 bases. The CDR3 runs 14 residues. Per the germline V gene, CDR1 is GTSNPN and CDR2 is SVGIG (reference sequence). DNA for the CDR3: TGTGCCTGGATTAGGGGGGGGACCTACAATGAGCAGTTCTTC. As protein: CAWIRGGTYNEQFF. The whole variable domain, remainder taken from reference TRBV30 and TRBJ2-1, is SQTIHQWPATLVQPVGSPLSLECTVEGTSNPNLYWYRQAAGRGLQLLFYSVGIGQISSEVPQNLSASRPQDRQFILSSKKLLLSDSGFYLCAWIRGGTYNEQFFGPGTRLTVL.

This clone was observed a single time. The CDR3 loop is CASSLGRESNTGELFF. Written as DNA, the CDR3 is TGCGCCAGCAGCTTGGGGAGGGAATCGAACACCGGGGAGCTGTTTTTT. The chain couples TRBV5-1 to TRBJ2-2, with D perhaps matching TRBD2 (6 bases). V lost 0 bases, J lost 0 bases, and 9 bases lay in between. The CDR3 loop spans 16 amino acids. Germline V gives CDR1 SGHRS, CDR2 YFSETQ.

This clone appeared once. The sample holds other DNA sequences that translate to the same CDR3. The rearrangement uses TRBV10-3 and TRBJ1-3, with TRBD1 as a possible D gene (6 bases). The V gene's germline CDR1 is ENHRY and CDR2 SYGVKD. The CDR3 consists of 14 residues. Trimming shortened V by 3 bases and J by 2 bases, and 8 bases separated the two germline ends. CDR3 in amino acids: CAISDRGTGNTIYF. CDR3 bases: TGTGCCATCAGTGATAGGGGGACTGGAAACACCATATATTTT.

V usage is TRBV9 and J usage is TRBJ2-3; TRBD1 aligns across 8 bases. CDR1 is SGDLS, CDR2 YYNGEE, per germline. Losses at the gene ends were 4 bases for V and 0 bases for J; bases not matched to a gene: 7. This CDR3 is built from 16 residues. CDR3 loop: CASSPMTGESTDTQYF. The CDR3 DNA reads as TGTGCCAGCAGCCCCATGACAGGGGAAAGCACAGATACGCAGTATTTT. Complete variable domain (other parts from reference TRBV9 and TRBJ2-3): DSGVTQTPKHLITATGQRVTLRCSPRSGDLSVYWYQQSLDQGLQFLIQYYNGEERAKGNILERFSAQQFPDLHSELNLSSLELGDSALYFCASSPMTGESTDTQYFGPGTRLTVL.

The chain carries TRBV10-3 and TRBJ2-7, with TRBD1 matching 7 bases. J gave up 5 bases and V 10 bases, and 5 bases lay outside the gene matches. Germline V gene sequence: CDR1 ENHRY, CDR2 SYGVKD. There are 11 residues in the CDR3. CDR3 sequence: CASATGNEQYF. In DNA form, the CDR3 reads TGTGCCAGCGCGACAGGGAACGAGCAGTACTTC.

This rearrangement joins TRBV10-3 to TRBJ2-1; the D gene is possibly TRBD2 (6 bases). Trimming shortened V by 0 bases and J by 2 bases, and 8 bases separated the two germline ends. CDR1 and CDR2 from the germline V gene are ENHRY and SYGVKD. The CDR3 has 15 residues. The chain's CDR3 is CAISESAGPYNEQFF. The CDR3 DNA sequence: TGTGCCATCAGTGAGTCTGCGGGGCCCTACAATGAGCAGTTCTTC.

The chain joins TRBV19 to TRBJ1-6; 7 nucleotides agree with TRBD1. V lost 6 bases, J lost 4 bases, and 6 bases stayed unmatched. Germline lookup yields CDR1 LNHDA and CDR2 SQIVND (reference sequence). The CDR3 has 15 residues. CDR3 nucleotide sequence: TGTGCCAGTAGAGACGGACAGGCTTATAATTCACCCCTCCACTTT. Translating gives CASRDGQAYNSPLHF.

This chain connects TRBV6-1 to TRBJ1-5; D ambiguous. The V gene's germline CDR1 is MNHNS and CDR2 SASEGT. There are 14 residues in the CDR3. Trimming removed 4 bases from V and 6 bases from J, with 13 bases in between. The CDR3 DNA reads TGTGCCAGCAGTGTGACCCCCGGCGGTCAGCCCCAGCATTTT. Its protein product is CASSVTPGGQPQHF.